Below are 32 T cell receptor beta chains sequenced from a single sample in a study of T cell responses to AZD1222 COVID-19 vaccine. The table came from immunoSEQ multiplex PCR; TCRdb's copy has only in-frame clones and leaves some out. The repertoire holds around 120,000 clones, with roughly 90% as singletons. This specimen consisted of peripheral blood, obtained on day 0 of AZD1222 vaccination. Source of these receptors: an adult in good health.

This clone was seen only once. The rearrangement uses TRBV19 and TRBJ2-3; D is possibly TRBD1 or TRBD2 (5 bases each). V dropped 5 bases and J dropped 4 bases, with 19 bases sitting between them. In germline, CDR1 is LNHDA, CDR2 SQIVND (reference sequence). The CDR3 has 16 residues. The CDR3 DNA is TGTGCCAGTAGTGGGTCCAAGGGGAGTGTCCCAGATACGCAGTATTTT. Amino acids: CASSGSKGSVPDTQYF.

The chain recombines TRBV30 with TRBJ1-2; D is possibly TRBD1 (6 bases). CDR3 length: 15 residues. Germline V gives CDR1 GTSNPN, CDR2 SVGIG (reference sequence). V was pared by 1 base and J by 5 bases, with 17 bases between. CDR3 loop: CAWSGGAGDLYGYTF. CDR3 DNA: TGTGCCTGGAGTGGGGGGGCAGGGGACTTGTATGGCTACACCTTC.

The chain joins TRBV7-9 to TRBJ1-1; D is uncertain. V was trimmed by 5 bases and J by 1 base, leaving 17 bases between them. CDR1 and CDR2 (germline): SEHNR, FQNEAQ (reference sequence). CDR3 length: 16 residues. The CDR3 sequence is CASSPDTPWENTEAFF. CDR3 nucleotides: TGTGCCAGCAGCCCAGACACCCCCTGGGAGAACACTGAAGCTTTCTTT. The full variable domain, completed using reference TRBV7-9 and TRBJ1-1, is DTGVSQNPRHKITKRGQNVTFRCDPISEHNRLYWYRQTLGQGPEFLTYFQNEAQLEKSRLLSDRFSAERPKGSFSTLEIQRTEQGDSAMYLCASSPDTPWENTEAFFGQGTRLTVV.

On this clone itself: Compared with germline, one end of the junction differs, possibly owing to a read error. The J gene is TRBJ2-1, the V gene TRBV3-1 (or the pseudogene TRBV3-2); 11 bases line up with TRBD2. Germline V gene lookup returns CDR1 LGHDT and CDR2 YNNKEL (reference sequence). The CDR3 runs 20 residues. The CDR3 protein is CARSPLVLAGGLYVSNEQFF. CDR3 in DNA: TGTGCCAGAAGCCCCCTGGTTCTAGCGGGGGGCCTGTATGTTAGTAATGAGCAGTTCTTC.

This rearrangement joins TRBV10-3 to TRBJ1-2; TRBD1 matches at 7 bases. With 7 bases clipped from V and 0 bases from J, the junction kept 8 bases outside the gene matches. Germline CDR1 and CDR2: ENHRY and SYGVKD. The CDR3 is 15 residues long. CDR3 in amino acids: CAIILRDSANYGYTF. CDR3 DNA: TGTGCCATCATTCTCCGGGACAGTGCTAACTATGGCTACACCTTC.

The gene calls are TRBV28 and TRBJ1-5; tentative D call: TRBD1 (5 bases). V was clipped by 2 bases and J by 7 bases, with 12 bases between them. The CDR3 is 14 amino acids. CDR1 is MDHEN, CDR2 SYDVKM, per germline. As DNA, the CDR3 is TGTGCCAGCAGTTTACGGGGCGCGGGGCAGCCCCAGCATTTT. It is translated as CASSLRGAGQPQHF.

The J gene is TRBJ2-1, the V gene TRBV3-1 (or the pseudogene TRBV3-2), with 10 bases matching TRBD2. The junction had 0 bases not matched to a gene; V was cut back by 0 bases and J by 4 bases. This CDR3 is built from 15 residues. Germline V gene data show CDR1 as LGHDT and CDR2 as YNNKEL (reference sequence). The CDR3 region has the DNA TGTGCCAGCAGCCAAGAACTAGCGGGGTACAATGAGCAGTTCTTC. Amino acids: CASSQELAGYNEQFF.

The chain has TRBV2 and TRBJ1-2; possible D gene TRBD1, 5 bases. The germline CDR1 and CDR2 sequences are SNHLY and FYNNEI. Trimming pared 5 bases from V and 1 base from J, leaving 11 bases between. This CDR3 spans 14 amino acids. For the CDR3, the DNA is TGTGCCAGCAGTTGGTCTGACAGTAACTATGGCTACACCTTC. This translates into CASSWSDSNYGYTF.

J is TRBJ1-2 and V is TRBV7-2, with a possible D match to TRBD1 (5 bases). CDR3 length equals 14 residues. CDR1 and CDR2 from the germline V gene are SGHTA and FQGNSA. Trimming cost V 5 bases and J 8 bases, with 18 bases left between them. The CDR3 protein is CASSLGAARRGYTF. The CDR3 nucleotides read TGTGCCAGCAGCCTAGGGGCAGCACGGCGGGGCTACACCTTC.

The rearrangement uses TRBV30 and TRBJ1-4, with unresolved D. V dropped 2 bases and J dropped 8 bases, with 12 bases sitting between them. Germline CDR1 GTSNPN, CDR2 SVGIG (reference sequence). CDR3 length: 13 amino acids. CDR3 residues: CAWSLDMEEKLFF. CDR3 DNA: TGTGCCTGGAGTCTCGACATGGAAGAAAAACTGTTTTTT.

The chain combines TRBV6-5 with TRBJ2-5; 11 positions agree with TRBD2. The CDR3 covers 15 residues. Losses at the gene ends were 6 bases for V and 4 bases for J; bases not matched to a gene: 7. Germline V CDR1 and CDR2: MNHEY, SVGAGI. The CDR3 DNA reads TGTGCCAGCAGCCACGCTAGCGGGGGGCCAGAGACCCAGTACTTC. Translation: CASSHASGGPETQYF.

The chain links TRBV24-1 to TRBJ1-5; weak D call: TRBD1 (6 bases). V lost 2 bases and J lost 7, with 8 bases in between. The CDR3 has 13 residues. The germline V gene encodes CDR1 KGHDR and CDR2 SFDVKD. CDR3 sequence reads: CATSDSGQQPQHF. The DNA of the CDR3 is TGTGCCACCAGTGATTCTGGACAGCAGCCCCAGCATTTT.

The V call is TRBV9, the J call TRBJ1-6; D not certain. V was pared by 0 bases and J by 7 bases, with 8 bases between. Germline-derived CDR1 and CDR2 are SGDLS and YYNGEE. The CDR3 length is 14 residues. The CDR3 region is CASSVGSGNSPLHF. CDR3 DNA: TGTGCCAGCAGCGTAGGTTCTGGCAATTCACCCCTCCACTTT.

The chain carries TRBV6-5 and TRBJ2-2; D not resolved. Germline CDR1 MNHEY, CDR2 SVGAGI. The V gene lost 2 bases and the J gene lost 0 bases, with 10 bases spanning the gap. CDR3 length: 16 amino acids. The CDR3 sequence: CASSYGPDANTGELFF. CDR3 coding DNA: TGTGCCAGCAGTTACGGGCCAGACGCGAACACCGGGGAGCTGTTTTTT.

V and J are TRBV6-5 and TRBJ2-2; TRBD1 is a possible D gene (5 bases). The CDR3 spans 13 residues. V was trimmed by 3 bases and J by 7 bases, leaving 9 bases between them. Per the germline V gene, CDR1 is MNHEY and CDR2 is SVGAGI. The CDR3 loop reads CASSYQGSGELFF. The CDR3 DNA reads TGTGCCAGCAGTTATCAGGGAAGCGGGGAGCTGTTTTTT.

This chain links TRBV4-3 with TRBJ2-2; 7 nucleotides match TRBD2. Unmatched junction bases numbered 13, after V lost 4 bases and J lost 5 bases. The CDR3 spans 17 residues. CDR1 and CDR2 (germline): LGHNA, YSLEER. The CDR3 loop reads CASSPRAGEWGTGELFF. The CDR3, as DNA: TGCGCCAGCAGCCCCAGGGCGGGGGAGTGGGGGACCGGGGAGCTGTTTTTT.

The chain links TRBV28 to TRBJ2-7; a weak D match, TRBD1 (5 bases). With 6 bases removed from V and 3 bases from J, the gap between germline ends came to 12 bases. The germline V gene encodes CDR1 MDHEN and CDR2 SYDVKM. The CDR3 is 13 amino acids. CDR3 nucleotide sequence: TGTGCCAGCAGCCGCACAGGCATCTACGAGCAGTACTTC. Translating gives CASSRTGIYEQYF.

A single count supports this clone. The V and J genes are TRBV6-5 and TRBJ1-1; no reliable D call. The CDR3 extends over 14 amino acids. V was shortened by 4 bases and J by 4 bases, with 13 bases between the two germline ends. Germline V gene data show CDR1 as MNHEY and CDR2 as SVGAGI. Here the CDR3 reads CASSLEYLTTEAFF. As DNA, the CDR3 is TGTGCCAGCAGTTTAGAGTACCTCACCACTGAAGCTTTCTTT.

V usage is TRBV11-2 and J usage is TRBJ1-4; possibly TRBD1 for D (6 bases). The CDR3 has 15 residues. CDR1 is SGHAT, CDR2 FQNNGV, per germline. Trimming shortened V by 4 bases and J by 5 bases, and 14 bases separated the two germline ends. CDR3 DNA sequence: TGTGCCAGCAGCTCCTCTTGGGGGGCGAATGAAAAACTGTTTTTT. It encodes CASSSSWGANEKLFF.

This clone has only one observation. The chain combines TRBV6-2 or TRBV6-3 with TRBJ2-7; D may be TRBD1 or TRBD2 (5 bases each). This CDR3 is 16 amino acids long. The V and J ends lost 4 bases and 4 bases respectively, with 20 bases between them. CDR1 MNHEY and CDR2 SVGEGT come from the germline V gene. CDR3 DNA sequence: TGTGCCAGCAGTTTTTCCACCGGGGCTCTATATTACGAGCAGTACTTC. Its translation: CASSFSTGALYYEQYF.

The CDR3 sequence: CASSFAGQTYEQYF. The CDR3 nucleotides read TGTGCCAGCAGCTTTGCGGGACAGACCTACGAGCAGTACTTC. V gene TRBV7-9 combines with J gene TRBJ2-7, with D maybe TRBD1 (7 bases). The CDR3 runs 14 residues. Trimming stripped 3 bases from V and 2 bases from J, with 11 bases between. The germline V gene encodes CDR1 SEHNR and CDR2 FQNEAQ (reference sequence).

This clone was picked up one time. The chain employs TRBV7-6 and TRBJ2-5, with 7 bases lining up with TRBD2. Per the germline V gene, CDR1 is SGHVS and CDR2 is FNYEAQ. V shed 5 bases and J 2 bases; nucleotides not matched to a gene: 5. The length of the CDR3 is 14 residues. CDR3 nucleotide sequence: TGTGCCAGCAGCATCGGGACTACTCAAGAGACCCAGTACTTC. Translation gives CASSIGTTQETQYF.

The chain carries TRBV6-4 and TRBJ2-1, with D hard to call. The CDR3 spans 13 residues. The ends were cut back, 6 bases at V and 7 bases at J, with 13 bases in the middle. The germline CDR1 and CDR2 sequences are MRHNA and SNTAGT. The CDR3 loop reads CASSVNQNNEQFF. The CDR3 DNA sequence: TGTGCCAGCAGCGTTAACCAAAATAATGAGCAGTTCTTC.

J is TRBJ2-4 and V is TRBV27; 7 bases match TRBD1. Germline-derived CDR1 and CDR2 are MNHEY and SMNVEV (reference sequence). There are 16 residues in the CDR3. V lost 8 bases and J lost 0; bases outside the gene matches: 10. The CDR3 bases are TGTGCCAGCGCACCTGACAGGGAAATAGCCAAAAACATTCAGTACTTC. This translates into CASAPDREIAKNIQYF.

This clone was found a few times. This chain links TRBV2 with TRBJ1-3; D may be TRBD1 (6 bases). V was clipped by 9 bases and J by 2 bases, with 11 bases between them. The CDR3 has 13 residues. CDR1 and CDR2 from the germline V gene are SNHLY and FYNNEI. The CDR3 protein is CARKDSPGNTIYF. The CDR3 DNA sequence: TGTGCCAGGAAGGACAGTCCTGGAAACACCATATATTTT.

The chain joins TRBV28 to TRBJ2-4, with D hard to call. The germline V gene has CDR1 MDHEN and CDR2 SYDVKM. This CDR3 has 14 residues. V was clipped by 3 bases and J by 1 base, with 7 bases between them. DNA of the CDR3: TGTGCCAGCAGTTTCACGGGCGCCAAAAACATTCAGTACTTC. Translated, it gives CASSFTGAKNIQYF.

This clone was detected only a few times. The chain employs TRBV4-3 and TRBJ1-2; D is ambiguous. The V and J ends lost 1 base and 4 bases respectively, with 16 bases between them. CDR3 size: 16 residues. The germline V gene has CDR1 LGHNA and CDR2 YSLEER. The CDR3 is CASSQVASQGFYGYTF. For the CDR3, the DNA is TGCGCCAGCAGCCAAGTGGCCTCCCAAGGTTTCTATGGCTACACCTTC.

The DNA of the CDR3 is TGTGCCAGCAGCTCCCAGGGGGCAGGCACTGAAGCTTTCTTT. Translated: CASSSQGAGTEAFF. The V gene is TRBV11-2, the J gene TRBJ1-1, with 8 bases aligning to TRBD1. Trimming at V came to 4 bases and at J to 4 bases, leaving 5 bases not matched to a gene. Germline V gene data show CDR1 as SGHAT and CDR2 as FQNNGV. The CDR3 spans 14 residues.

This clone was counted only a few times. J is TRBJ2-7 and V is TRBV20-1, with D perhaps TRBD2 (6 bases). The CDR3 spans 14 residues. The germline V gene has CDR1 DFQATT and CDR2 SNEGSKA (reference sequence). V was clipped by 3 bases and J by 2 bases, with 14 bases between them. Written as DNA, the CDR3 is TGCAGTGCTAGTGGGCCTAGCGAGCCCTACGAGCAGTACTTC. It specifies CSASGPSEPYEQYF.

The chain recombines TRBV7-2 with TRBJ2-1, with D unclear. This CDR3 region has 13 residues. CDR1 SGHTA and CDR2 FQGNSA come from the germline V gene. V was clipped by 5 bases and J by 4 bases, with 9 bases between them. CDR3 coding DNA: TGTGCCAGCAGCCCCGGACGTTACAATGAGCAGTTCTTC. Amino acid sequence: CASSPGRYNEQFF.

The J gene is TRBJ2-7, the V gene TRBV20-1; TRBD2 matches at 15 bases. The V gene's germline CDR1 is DFQATT and CDR2 SNEGSKA (reference sequence). The junction had 15 bases not matched to a gene; V was cut back by 3 bases and J by 6 bases. The CDR3 length is 18 residues. The CDR3 DNA reads TGCAGTGCTAGTCCTAACGGACTAGCGGGGGGGCCGGAGGCCGAGCAGTACTTC. It is translated as CSASPNGLAGGPEAEQYF.

The chain carries TRBV11-3 and TRBJ2-3; TRBD2 agrees at 8 bases. J was trimmed by 3 bases and V by 5 bases; bases with no gene match: 4. Germline values: CDR1 SGHNT, CDR2 YENEEA. The CDR3 consists of 14 residues. The CDR3 DNA is TGTGCCAGCAGCGGGGGACTAGTGACAGATACGCAGTATTTT. Translation gives CASSGGLVTDTQYF.